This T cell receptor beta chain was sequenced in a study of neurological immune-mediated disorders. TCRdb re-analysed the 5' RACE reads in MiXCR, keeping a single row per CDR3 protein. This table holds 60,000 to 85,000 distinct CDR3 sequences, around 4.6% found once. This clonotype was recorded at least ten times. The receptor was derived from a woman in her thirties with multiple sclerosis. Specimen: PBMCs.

CDR3 DNA: TGTGCCAGCAGTTTAGTCGGGACATCCCATGGCTACACCTTC. Translating gives CASSLVGTSHGYTF. The genes are TRBV27 and TRBJ1-2; TRBD1 might be the D (6 bases). Germline CDR1 and CDR2: MNHEY and SMNVEV (reference sequence). This CDR3 is 14 amino acids long. V was trimmed by 2 bases and J by 6 bases, leaving 13 bases between them.